This TCR beta chain was recovered during a study of Ad26.COV2.S vaccination and SARS-CoV-2 variants. Study-level information: Administration of Ad26.COV2.S was intramuscular, either once or twice 56 days apart.

Sequencing was performed with immunoSEQ multiplex PCR; in TCRdb, only in-frame clones are kept and a portion is missing. The sample yields some 290,000 clones, approximately 86% seen once. Regarding treatment: roughly 20 received Ad26.COV2.S at low or high dose, single or two shots; several received placebo; per-sample allocation not given. Collection of the samples took place on day 63 after the first injection of vaccine or placebo. In the vaccine, an Ad26 vector expressed the SARS-CoV-2 spike of the Wuhan strain. In the case of this clone: The antigen remains unidentified.

The CDR3 loop spans 15 amino acids. Germline lookup yields CDR1 LNHDA and CDR2 SQIVND (reference sequence). V was shortened by 2 bases and J by 4 bases, with 11 bases between the two germline ends. Study-level results: There was reportedly substantial breadth in spike-specific CD8+ and CD4+ T cell responses after vaccination.

The TCR sequence derives from a person aged 18-65 years who received the Ad26.COV2.S COVID-19 vaccine or a placebo. This sequence joins TRBV19 and TRBJ2-2; D remains ambiguous. Material: peripheral blood, obtained in a trial of Ad26.COV2.S vaccine versus placebo. The CDR3 nucleotides read TGTGCCAGTAGTATACAACAGCTCCCCACCGGGGAGCTGTTTTTT. It is translated as CASSIQQLPTGELFF.